This T cell receptor (beta chain) was found in a study of T-cell reconstitution after alpha-beta-depleted transplantation in children. Study observations and caveats: High day-60 TCRbeta diversity in some patients came from surviving recipient T cells and thymic progenitors. At around two months after transplant, the alpha-beta T cells were reportedly derived from several hundred expanded clones that came from non-depleted graft cells. Newly produced T cells mostly provided counts and TCRbeta diversity after one year, as hyperexpanded clones declined.

Unique molecular identifiers were built into the TCRbeta library. TCRdb recomputed calls from the PCR reads with MiXCR, one row per CDR3 protein. In the table there are 750,000 to 950,000 distinct CDR3 sequences, 16% of which are singletons. The CDR3 is 17 residues long. The V gene end was trimmed by 3 bases and the J gene end by 8 bases; junction bases not matched to a gene: 15. The germline CDR1 and CDR2 sequences are KGHDR and SFDVKD. Comment on this clonotype: Its antigen is still unknown.

The chain combines TRBV24-1 with TRBJ2-1; 7 nucleotides agree with TRBD1. This TCR came from a male patient aged 10-17 years who had a stem cell transplant for acute lymphoblastic leukemia, so the T cells may come from the graft donor. Source: PBMCs, mostly from graft donor cells, taken 360 days after TCRalphabeta/CD19-depleted stem cell transplant. The CDR3 spells CATSDPKSTGERDEQFF. The CDR3 DNA sequence: TGTGCCACCAGTGATCCGAAGAGTACAGGGGAGAGGGATGAGCAGTTCTTC.